Below, 21 T cell receptor beta chains from the same sample are listed, as sequenced in a study of cytomegalovirus exposure and HLA in healthy donors. The primer mix had 60 Vbeta and 13 Jbeta primers. TCRdb's copy holds only in-frame clones and misses some; the assay was immunoSEQ multiplex PCR. The sample carries 95,000 to 100,000 clones, over 60% recorded once. The sample comprised PBMCs. The receptors come from a human donor in good health.

The table lists this clone with a few counts. The DNA for the CDR3 is TGCGCCAGCAGTGCAGGGGGCAATCAGCCCCAGCATTTT. Protein sequence: CASSAGGNQPQHF. The gene calls are TRBV10-2 and TRBJ1-5; tentative D call: TRBD1 (6 bases). The CDR3 covers 13 residues. Deletions cut 4 bases from V and 2 bases from J, with 6 bases between. Germline V gene lookup returns CDR1 WSHSY and CDR2 SAAADI.

This clone showed up just a few times. V usage is TRBV2 and J usage is TRBJ2-7; maybe TRBD2 (6 bases). The germline V gene has CDR1 SNHLY and CDR2 FYNNEI. V lost 6 bases to trimming and J lost 3 bases, with 9 bases between them. The CDR3 consists of 12 residues. The CDR3 DNA reads as TGTGCCAGCAGGCGGGACGGCTACGAGCAGTACTTC. This sequence encodes CASRRDGYEQYF.

CDR3 loop: CASSPRAGVPETQYF. For the CDR3, the DNA is TGTGCCAGCAGCCCCAGGGCGGGAGTTCCAGAGACCCAGTACTTC. The chain links TRBV9 to TRBJ2-5; 7 bases match TRBD2. CDR1 SGDLS and CDR2 YYNGEE come from the germline V gene. The CDR3 contains 15 residues. V shed 4 bases, J shed 4 bases, and the junction held 10 bases outside the gene matches. Using reference TRBV9 and TRBJ2-5 for the parts outside the CDR3, the full variable domain is DSGVTQTPKHLITATGQRVTLRCSPRSGDLSVYWYQQSLDQGLQFLIQYYNGEERAKGNILERFSAQQFPDLHSELNLSSLELGDSALYFCASSPRAGVPETQYFGPGTRLLVL.

The CDR3 loop is CASSSGTENSPLHF. CDR3 DNA sequence: TGTGCCAGCAGCTCCGGGACAGAGAATTCACCCCTCCACTTT. The V call is TRBV6-5, the J call TRBJ1-6, with TRBD1 matching over 7 bases. CDR1 is MNHEY, CDR2 SVGAGI, per germline. The CDR3 is made up of 14 amino acids. Trimming took 6 bases from V and 7 from J; bases not matched to a gene: 6.

This chain connects TRBV19 to TRBJ2-2; TRBD2 matches at 11 bases. The CDR3 runs to 18 residues. Germline CDR1 and CDR2: LNHDA and SQIVND (reference sequence). V shed 6 bases, J shed 4 bases, and the junction held 13 bases outside the gene matches. The DNA of the CDR3 is TGTGCCAGTAGAACAAAAGCTAGCGGGAGGACCTTCACCGGGGAGCTGTTTTTT. Its protein product is CASRTKASGRTFTGELFF.

This clone was counted once. V usage is TRBV6-4 and J usage is TRBJ2-2; TRBD1 agrees at 9 bases. This CDR3 comprises 19 residues. With V trimmed by 6 bases and J by 1 base, 15 bases remained unmatched. Germline values: CDR1 MRHNA, CDR2 SNTAGT. The CDR3 nucleotides are TGTGCCAGCAGCCGGGACAGGGCATCCGGGACTGTGAACACCGGGGAGCTGTTTTTT. Its translation is CASSRDRASGTVNTGELFF.

The V gene is TRBV7-2, the J gene TRBJ1-1, with D unclear. The CDR3 sequence is 13 residues long. CDR1 is SGHTA and CDR2 is FQGNSA in the germline V gene. With 2 bases removed from V and 1 base from J, the gap between germline ends came to 5 bases. The CDR3: CASSLKRNTEAFF. The DNA of the CDR3 is TGTGCCAGCAGCTTAAAGAGGAACACTGAAGCTTTCTTT.

The chain uses TRBV6-5 and TRBJ2-1; no clear D gene. V lost 5 bases and J 8 bases, leaving 19 bases between the germline ends. CDR1 MNHEY and CDR2 SVGAGI come from the germline V gene. This CDR3 region has 15 residues. The CDR3 reads CASSPLGEDYYEQFF. The DNA for the CDR3 is TGTGCCAGCAGTCCCTTAGGAGAGGATTATTATGAGCAGTTCTTC.

About this clone: Its ends do not fully match the called genes, so a read error is possible. This specimen includes other DNA sequences encoding the same CDR3. The chain carries TRBV19 and TRBJ1-5; 7 nucleotides line up with TRBD1. Germline V gives CDR1 LNHDA, CDR2 SQIVND (reference sequence). This CDR3 is built from 16 residues. CDR3 amino acids: CASRNRGKTSNQPQHF. In DNA, the CDR3 is TGTGCCAGTAGAAACAGGGGAAAAACGAGCAATCAGCCTCAGCATTTT.

CDR3 loop: CASSLGASGRASSYNEQFF. The CDR3 nucleotides are TGTGCCAGCAGCTTAGGGGCTAGCGGGAGGGCAAGCTCCTACAATGAGCAGTTCTTC. V and J are TRBV7-6 and TRBJ2-1; 12 bases are a match to TRBD2. CDR3 length: 19 amino acids. From germline, CDR1 is SGHVS and CDR2 FNYEAQ. Germline trimming cut 1 base from V and 0 bases from J; bases unmatched to any gene: 7.

This clone was counted once. This rearrangement joins TRBV2 to TRBJ2-7; D is unresolved. This CDR3 is built from 15 residues. V was shortened by 8 bases and J by 3 bases, with 20 bases between the two germline ends. CDR1 SNHLY and CDR2 FYNNEI come from the germline V gene. In DNA form, the CDR3 reads TGTGCCAGCTCATCCCCGAACGTGGCAAACTACGAGCAGTACTTC. It encodes CASSSPNVANYEQYF.

This clone was found once. The V gene is TRBV10-1, the J gene TRBJ2-7, with a possible D match to TRBD1 (6 bases). This CDR3 has 13 residues. Trimming removed 4 bases at V and 4 bases at J, with 11 bases between. The germline gives CDR1 WNHNN, CDR2 SYGVQD (reference sequence). The CDR3 is CASSANRAYEQYF. The CDR3 region has the DNA TGCGCCAGCAGTGCTAACAGGGCTTACGAGCAGTACTTC.

The chain couples TRBV10-3 to TRBJ2-3, with a tentative D call TRBD2 (6 bases). From germline, CDR1 is ENHRY and CDR2 SYGVKD. This CDR3 has 16 residues. Trimming left V 5 bases short and J 0 bases short, with 15 bases between. The CDR3 spells CAISRTGVTSTDTQYF. The CDR3 bases are TGTGCCATCAGTCGAACGGGGGTCACTAGCACAGATACGCAGTATTTT.

The chain couples TRBV19 to TRBJ2-4; 7 bases agree with TRBD1. The CDR3 is made up of 15 amino acids. The V gene's germline CDR1 is LNHDA and CDR2 SQIVND (reference sequence). V shed 9 bases and J 0 bases; nucleotides not matched to a gene: 8. CDR3 residues: CASQTGPGAKNIQYF. The DNA for the CDR3 is TGTGCCAGCCAGACAGGGCCCGGAGCCAAAAACATTCAGTACTTC.

The rearrangement joins TRBV7-9 to TRBJ2-7; possible D gene TRBD1, 5 bases. Between the trimmed V and J ends, which lost 5 bases and 3 bases, there was a span of 11 bases. CDR3 length: 13 residues. The germline gives CDR1 SEHNR, CDR2 FQNEAQ (reference sequence). The CDR3 protein is CASSDSMVYEQYF. The CDR3 DNA is TGTGCCAGCAGCGACAGCATGGTCTACGAGCAGTACTTC.

The table lists this clone with a few counts. This sequence joins TRBV7-9 and TRBJ2-2, with D unresolved. V was trimmed by 1 base and J by 4 bases, leaving 7 bases between them. CDR1 is SEHNR and CDR2 is FQNEAQ in the germline V gene (reference sequence). The CDR3 covers 14 residues. CDR3 protein: CASSLDTVTGELFF. CDR3 sequence (DNA): TGTGCCAGCAGCTTAGACACCGTCACCGGGGAGCTGTTTTTT. The entire variable domain, with the rest obtained from reference TRBV7-9 and TRBJ2-2, is as follows: DTGVSQNPRHKITKRGQNVTFRCDPISEHNRLYWYRQTLGQGPEFLTYFQNEAQLEKSRLLSDRFSAERPKGSFSTLEIQRTEQGDSAMYLCASSLDTVTGELFFGEGSRLTVL.

V and J are TRBV4-3 and TRBJ1-2, with 7 bases aligning to TRBD1. Germline V gene lookup returns CDR1 LGHNA and CDR2 YSLEER. The V segment lost 0 bases and the J segment 4 bases; nucleotides outside the gene matches: 8. The CDR3 consists of 16 residues. The DNA for the CDR3 is TGCGCCAGCAGCCAAGAACCCAAACAGGGGTCCTATGGCTACACCTTC. This encodes CASSQEPKQGSYGYTF.

The chain recombines TRBV7-2 with TRBJ2-1, with TRBD2 identical over 14 bases. CDR3 length: 16 amino acids. CDR1 and CDR2 (germline): SGHTA, FQGNSA. V gave up 5 bases and J gave up 7 bases; unmatched junction bases: 7. The CDR3 DNA is TGTGCCAGCAGCGGAAGGACTAGCGGGAGGAGGAATGAGCAGTTCTTC. Amino acids: CASSGRTSGRRNEQFF.

This chain uses TRBV19 with TRBJ2-3; 7 bases map to TRBD1. The V gene end was trimmed by 8 bases and the J gene end by 5 bases; junction bases not matched to a gene: 10. The CDR3 is 14 residues long. Germline values: CDR1 LNHDA, CDR2 SQIVND (reference sequence). The CDR3 coding sequence is TGTGCCAGTCAGACAGGGCGGTTAGGAGATACGCAGTATTTT. Translation: CASQTGRLGDTQYF. Supplemented by reference TRBV19 and TRBJ2-3, the full variable domain reads DGGITQSPKYLFRKEGQNVTLSCEQNLNHDAMYWYRQDPGQGLRLIYYSQIVNDFQKGDIAEGYSVSREKKESFPLTVTSAQKNPTAFYLCASQTGRLGDTQYFGPGTRLTVL.

This chain connects TRBV5-1 to TRBJ2-1, with D perhaps TRBD2 (6 bases). The V end lost 4 bases, the J end lost 3 bases, and 17 bases lay between the germline ends. The CDR3 is made up of 16 amino acids. CDR1 SGHRS and CDR2 YFSETQ come from the germline V gene. CDR3 protein: CASSQPLATIYNEQFF. CDR3 in DNA: TGCGCCAGCAGCCAACCCCTAGCGACAATCTACAATGAGCAGTTCTTC.

V gene TRBV4-1 combines with J gene TRBJ2-2; 7 nucleotides line up with TRBD1. V was clipped by 3 bases and J by 6 bases; unmatched bases: 4. This CDR3 comprises 14 residues. From germline, CDR1 is MGHRA and CDR2 YSYEKL. DNA for the CDR3: TGCGCCAGCAGCCAGCCGACAGGGTCCGGGGAGCTGTTTTTT. It is translated as CASSQPTGSGELFF.